These 21 T cell receptor beta chains were sequenced from one sample in a study of PD-L1 blockade in urothelial cancer listed by TCRdb under 2017. The method was the immunoSEQ multiplex PCR assay. TCRdb obtained this table from immuneACCESS and retained in-frame rearrangements with V and J assigned. These tables miss some clones; where compared with another copy, unresolved V genes account for less than half of the shortfall, and the remainder is unexplained. The sample records roughly 90,000 clones, roughly 90% of which are singletons. 0.85% to 1% of the sample is held by the ten biggest clonotypes. The time point label, as the study defines it: pretreatment peripheral blood. The source was PBMCs, collected around atezolizumab (anti-PD-L1) treatment. The origin of the receptors is a woman of 80 years or more with urothelial cancer.

The chain carries TRBV5-1 and TRBJ2-1; 10 bases are a match to TRBD2. CDR1 is SGHRS, CDR2 YFSETQ, per germline. This CDR3 contains 17 residues. V gave up 4 bases and J gave up 6 bases; unmatched junction bases: 13. The CDR3 DNA follows: TGCGCCAGCAGCCCCGCGCCCTCTAGCGGGAGAAGCAATGAGCAGTTCTTC. Amino acid sequence: CASSPAPSSGRSNEQFF.

This rearrangement joins TRBV21-1 to TRBJ2-7; TRBD2, as called in the table, went unchecked against the DNA. TRBV21-1 is described as a pseudogene. This CDR3 comprises 14 residues. In DNA, the CDR3 is TGTGCCAGCAGCAAACTGGCGGTCTCCTACGAGCAGTACTTC. Protein product: CASSKLAVSYEQYF.

The V gene is TRBV5-4, the J gene TRBJ2-7; unclear D gene. The V gene's germline CDR1 is SGHNT and CDR2 YYREEE (reference sequence). This CDR3 comprises 13 residues. V lost 1 base and J 3 bases, leaving 8 bases between the germline ends. CDR3 coding DNA: TGTGCCAGCAGCTTGCCACCAGGCTACGAGCAGTACTTC. It yields the protein CASSLPPGYEQYF.

This rearrangement joins TRBV6-1 to TRBJ1-5, with TRBD1 matching over 12 bases. The CDR3 runs to 15 residues. CDR1 MNHNS and CDR2 SASEGT come from the germline V gene. V was pared by 6 bases and J by 5 bases, with 5 bases of the junction left unmatched. CDR3: CASSSGTGGDQPQHF. In DNA, the CDR3 is TGTGCCAGCAGCTCCGGGACAGGGGGCGATCAGCCCCAGCATTTT.

Turning to this clone: Relative to the germline gene, one junction end is altered; a read error may explain this. The genes are TRBV27 and TRBJ2-7, with 8 bases that match TRBD2. Germline V gene data show CDR1 as MNHEY and CDR2 as SMNVEV (reference sequence). The CDR3 has 15 residues. CDR3 residues: CASSLSGRALYEQYF. CDR3 DNA: TGTGCCAGCAGCTTATCCGGGAGGGCCCTCTACGAGCAGTACTTC.

This clone has more than one count but fewer than ten. The CDR3 region is CAWTAANYGYTF. As DNA, the CDR3 is TGTGCCTGGACTGCAGCTAACTATGGCTACACCTTC. The chain links TRBV30 to TRBJ1-2; D call uncertain. The CDR3 is made up of 12 amino acids. With 4 bases removed from V and 0 bases from J, the gap between germline ends came to 6 bases. From germline, CDR1 is GTSNPN and CDR2 SVGIG (reference sequence).

J is TRBJ1-2 and V is TRBV30; TRBD1 aligns across 8 bases. With 3 bases clipped from V and 5 bases from J, the junction kept 11 bases outside the gene matches. Germline lookup yields CDR1 GTSNPN and CDR2 SVGIG (reference sequence). This CDR3 has 15 amino acids. The CDR3 is CAWRYPRTGIYGYTF. CDR3 in DNA: TGTGCCTGGAGGTATCCCCGGACAGGGATATATGGCTACACCTTC.

The rearrangement joins TRBV18 to TRBJ2-7, with 14 bases matching TRBD2. Trimming took 3 bases from V and 6 from J; bases not matched to a gene: 4. This CDR3 contains 15 residues. Germline V CDR1 and CDR2: KGHSH, LQKENI. The CDR3, as DNA: TGTGCCAGCTCACCGACTAGCGGGAGGGCCGGCGAGCAGTACTTC. Translation: CASSPTSGRAGEQYF.

This chain links TRBV5-6 with TRBJ1-1; D gene ambiguous. Germline CDR1 SGHDT, CDR2 YYEEEE. Trimming removed 4 bases from V and 3 bases from J, with 13 bases in between. CDR3 length equals 14 residues. CDR3: CASSPLRGDTEAFF. DNA for the CDR3: TGTGCCAGCAGCCCCCTACGGGGAGACACTGAAGCTTTCTTT. Supplemented by reference TRBV5-6 and TRBJ1-1, the full variable domain reads DAGVTQSPTHLIKTRGQQVTLRCSPKSGHDTVSWYQQALGQGPQFIFQYYEEEERQRGNFPDRFSGHQFPNYSSELNVNALLLGDSALYLCASSPLRGDTEAFFGQGTRLTVV.

The sample holds one count of this clone. This sample also contains other DNA sequences that code for the same CDR3. The V gene is TRBV9, the J gene TRBJ1-1, with D hard to call. The length of the CDR3 is 13 residues. Germline lookup yields CDR1 SGDLS and CDR2 YYNGEE. With 0 bases removed from V and 5 bases from J, the gap between germline ends came to 8 bases. The CDR3 here is CASSVGRGTEAFF. The DNA for the CDR3 is TGTGCCAGCAGCGTAGGCAGAGGGACTGAAGCTTTCTTT.

The rearrangement uses TRBV5-1 and TRBJ2-7; the D gene is possibly TRBD1 (6 bases). V dropped 4 bases and J dropped 3 bases, with 17 bases sitting between them. Germline CDR1 is SGHRS and CDR2 is YFSETQ. The CDR3 contains 15 residues. The CDR3 bases are TGCGCCAGCAGCCGAACCGGGACACCCGACTACGAGCAGTACTTC. Its translation is CASSRTGTPDYEQYF.

This clone was seen a single time. The chain has TRBV9 and TRBJ1-2; 11 bases fit TRBD1. This CDR3 is built from 20 residues. The V gene's germline CDR1 is SGDLS and CDR2 YYNGEE. V was clipped by 3 bases and J by 3 bases; unmatched bases: 19. CDR3 sequence (DNA): TGTGCCAGCAGCGCCCTACCGGGACAGGGGGAAGAACCCGAGGACTATGGCTACACCTTC. It codes for CASSALPGQGEEPEDYGYTF.

This clone turned up a few times. The chain uses TRBV5-1 and TRBJ1-2; D is perhaps TRBD1 (5 bases). Germline lookup yields CDR1 SGHRS and CDR2 YFSETQ. CDR3 length: 15 residues. The germline V and J ends were trimmed by 4 bases and 7 bases, with 20 bases remaining between them. The CDR3 loop reads CASSPEIGAGSGYTF. CDR3 coding DNA: TGCGCCAGCAGCCCCGAGATTGGGGCAGGGTCTGGCTACACCTTC.

The rearrangement links TRBV11-2 to TRBJ2-7; 8 bases are shared with TRBD2. Germline V gene data show CDR1 as SGHAT and CDR2 as FQNNGV. The CDR3 is 15 amino acids. J gave up 3 bases and V 0 bases, and 4 bases lay outside the gene matches. CDR3 region: CASSLELAVLYEQYF. In nucleotides, the CDR3 is TGTGCCAGCAGCTTAGAACTAGCGGTCCTCTACGAGCAGTACTTC. The whole variable domain, remainder taken from reference TRBV11-2 and TRBJ2-7, is EAGVAQSPRYKIIEKRQSVAFWCNPISGHATLYWYQQILGQGPKLLIQFQNNGVVDDSQLPKDRFSAERLKGVDSTLKIQPAKLEDSAVYLCASSLELAVLYEQYFGPGTRLTVT.

J is TRBJ2-1 and V is TRBV25-1; 8 bases match TRBD2. The V and J ends lost 3 bases and 3 bases, in that order; junction bases with no gene match: 7. The CDR3 runs to 16 residues. Germline V lookup: CDR1 MGHDK, CDR2 SYGVNS. The CDR3 DNA sequence: TGTGCCAGCAGTGAGTTTCGAGCGGGGGACTACAATGAGCAGTTCTTC. This gives the protein CASSEFRAGDYNEQFF.

V and J are TRBV28 and TRBJ1-5, with D hard to call. This CDR3 is 16 amino acids long. CDR1 MDHEN and CDR2 SYDVKM come from the germline V gene. V gave up 3 bases and J gave up 7 bases, with 19 bases separating them. The CDR3: CASSLPTAPTAQPQHF. The CDR3, as DNA: TGTGCCAGCAGTTTGCCAACAGCTCCCACGGCGCAGCCCCAGCATTTT.

V gene TRBV18 combines with J gene TRBJ1-1, with a weak D call TRBD1 (6 bases). The V gene's germline CDR1 is KGHSH and CDR2 LQKENI. V lost 2 bases, J lost 2 bases, and 12 bases lay in between. The CDR3 has 15 residues. The chain's CDR3 is CASSPGRGANTEAFF. CDR3 nucleotides: TGTGCCAGCTCACCAGGGAGGGGGGCAAACACTGAAGCTTTCTTT. Based on the CDR3 plus reference TRBV18 and TRBJ1-1, the full variable domain is NAGVMQNPRHLVRRRGQEARLRCSPMKGHSHVYWYRQLPEEGLKFMVYLQKENIIDESGMPKERFSAEFPKEGPSILRIQQVVRGDSAAYFCASSPGRGANTEAFFGQGTRLTVV.

This chain joins TRBV28 and TRBJ2-5, with D uncertain. The V gene lost 4 bases and the J gene lost 1 base, with 4 bases spanning the gap. The germline gives CDR1 MDHEN, CDR2 SYDVKM. The CDR3 loop spans 12 amino acids. The chain's CDR3 is CASSSVQETQYF. The CDR3 nucleotides are TGTGCCAGCAGTTCGGTCCAAGAGACCCAGTACTTC.

The chain recombines TRBV1 with TRBJ2-7; the DNA was not compared with TRBD1, the D call given in the table. TRBV1 is a pseudogene locus. This CDR3 spans 14 amino acids. The CDR3 coding sequence is TGCACCAGCAGCCAAGATCGTACAGGGTACGAGCAGTACTTC. Translated: CTSSQDRTGYEQYF.

This chain connects TRBV7-7 to TRBJ2-5; the D gene is possibly TRBD2 (6 bases). Germline lookup yields CDR1 SSHAT and CDR2 FNYEAQ (reference sequence). Trimming shortened V by 5 bases and J by 7 bases, and 20 bases separated the two germline ends. The CDR3 length is 15 residues. The CDR3 protein is CASSITGTAAGTQYF. The CDR3 region has the DNA TGTGCCAGCAGCATTACCGGGACTGCCGCAGGGACCCAGTACTTC.

V gene TRBV5-1 combines with J gene TRBJ2-7; no reliable D call. Trimming pared 2 bases from V and 3 bases from J, leaving 12 bases between. The CDR3 covers 14 residues. Germline assignment: CDR1 SGHRS and CDR2 YFSETQ. Written as DNA, the CDR3 is TGCGCCAGCAGCTTAACACAAACAAACTACGAGCAGTACTTC. Protein product: CASSLTQTNYEQYF.